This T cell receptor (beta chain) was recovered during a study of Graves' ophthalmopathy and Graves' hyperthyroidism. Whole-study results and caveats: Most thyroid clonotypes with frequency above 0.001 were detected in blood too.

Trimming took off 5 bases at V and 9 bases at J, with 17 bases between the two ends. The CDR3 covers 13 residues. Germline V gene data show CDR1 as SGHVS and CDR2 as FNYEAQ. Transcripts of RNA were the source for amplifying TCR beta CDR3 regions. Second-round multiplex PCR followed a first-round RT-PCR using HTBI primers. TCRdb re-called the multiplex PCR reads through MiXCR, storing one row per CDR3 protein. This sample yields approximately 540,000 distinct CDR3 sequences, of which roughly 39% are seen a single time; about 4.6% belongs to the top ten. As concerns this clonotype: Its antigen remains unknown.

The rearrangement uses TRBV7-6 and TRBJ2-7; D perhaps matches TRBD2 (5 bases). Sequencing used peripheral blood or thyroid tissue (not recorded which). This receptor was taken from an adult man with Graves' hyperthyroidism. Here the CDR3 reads CASSPQGRRGQYF. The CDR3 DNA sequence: TGTGCCAGCAGCCCCCAAGGGCGCCGGGGGCAGTACTTC.